This section outlines one T cell receptor beta chain sequence together with its context. Its specificity is unknown. Generated by immunoSEQ multiplex PCR, the TCRdb table keeps only in-frame clones and is missing some. The repertoire holds tens of thousands of clones, with 70% to 90% as singletons. Germline CDR1 MNHNS, CDR2 SASEGT. The CDR3 runs to 12 residues. V shed 1 base and J shed 9 bases, with 9 bases lying between them. These data belong to a study of OX40 agonist ivuxolimab in advanced cancers. Study details: The dose-escalation cohort had hepatocellular carcinoma, melanoma, renal cell or head and neck cancer.

Findings and caveats of the study: CD4+ T cells averaged fewer expanded clones than CD8+ T cells.

This specimen consisted of CD4+ or CD8+ T cells sorted from blood, obtained in a trial of the OX40 agonist ivuxolimab. This chain joins TRBV6-1 and TRBJ1-2; a possible D gene is TRBD1 (5 bases). The source of this sequence is an adult with an advanced solid tumor such as melanoma, head and neck, liver or kidney cancer. The CDR3 region is CASSEGGTSYTF. CDR3 DNA: TGTGCCAGCAGTGAAGGAGGGACGAGCTACACCTTC.